The 18 T cell receptor delta chains in this list originate from one sample, sequenced in a study of Vδ1+ human thymocytes. General study results and limits: Thymic TRG and TRD repertoires appeared highly polyclonal, with Gaussian CDR3 length distributions.

These TCRs are of unknown antigen specificity. Sequences come from RNA converted to cDNA by reverse transcription. Pooled V-gene forward primers with one constant-region reverse primer generated the CDR3 amplicons by multiplex PCR. TCRdb reprocessed the multiplex PCR reads using CATT. The repertoire holds about 75,000 delta-chain clones, with 30% to 40% as singletons. The sample consisted of Vdelta1+ gamma-delta thymocytes from the thymus. The subset was: FACS-sorted CD3+ TCRalphabeta- TCRVdelta1+ TCRVdelta2- thymocytes. The receptor set was obtained from a boy in the first two years of life who had congenital heart surgery.

This chain joins TRDV3 and TRDJ1, with 9 bases aligning to TRDD3. The CDR3 loop spans 15 amino acids. Germline lookup yields CDR1 TVYSNPD and CDR2 GDNSRS (reference sequence). Trimming removed 3 bases from V and 4 bases from J; junction bases left unmatched: 12. The CDR3 reads CAFRVFGGYFDKLIF. The CDR3 DNA follows: TGTGCCTTCAGGGTCTTCGGGGGATACTTCGATAAACTCATCTTT.

A few counts support this clone. The genes are TRDV1 and TRDJ1; TRDD3 is a possible D gene (5 bases). V lost 0 bases, J lost 2 bases, and 34 bases lay in between. The CDR3 is 23 amino acids. Looked up from germline, CDR1 is TSWWSYY and CDR2 is QGS. The CDR3 nucleotides read TGTGCTCTTGGGGAACTAACATCGGAAGGATCGATAAAATGGGGAATTGATACCGATAAACTCATCTTT. Protein sequence: CALGELTSEGSIKWGIDTDKLIF.

The sample holds a few counts of this clone. The chain recombines TRDV1 with TRDJ1, with 11 positions matching TRDD3. With V trimmed by 0 bases and J by 2 bases, 14 bases remained unmatched. Per germline, CDR1 TSWWSYY and CDR2 QGS. The length of the CDR3 is 20 residues. In DNA form, the CDR3 reads TGTGCTCTTGGGGAACTAGCCTTTTTAGGTGGGGGATACGGGACCGATAAACTCATCTTT. This translates into CALGELAFLGGGYGTDKLIF.

The V and J genes are TRDV1 and TRDJ1; D may match TRDD2 or TRDD3 (8 bases each). V shed 4 bases and J shed 1 base, with 25 bases lying between them. In germline, CDR1 is TSWWSYY, CDR2 QGS. CDR3 length equals 19 residues. CDR3 loop: CALGANFLRDTSGTDKLIF. In DNA form, the CDR3 reads TGTGCTCTTGGGGCCAACTTCCTACGGGATACGTCAGGCACCGATAAACTCATCTTT.

The rearrangement uses TRDV1 and TRDJ1; 8 bases line up with TRDD3. The V gene end was trimmed by 5 bases and the J gene end by 4 bases; junction bases not matched to a gene: 21. CDR1 and CDR2 from the germline V gene are TSWWSYY and QGS. The CDR3 length is 19 residues. CDR3 protein: CALGKQTLKGGIFGDKLIF. As DNA, the CDR3 is TGTGCTCTTGGGAAACAAACCCTCAAGGGGGGGATATTTGGCGATAAACTCATCTTT.

This clone was detected only a few times. This sequence joins TRDV1 and TRDJ1; 8 nucleotides match TRDD3. V lost 5 bases to trimming and J lost 0 bases; unmatched junction nucleotides: 23. The CDR3 is made up of 21 amino acids. Germline CDR1 reads TSWWSYY; CDR2 reads QGS. Written as DNA, the CDR3 is TGTGCTCTTGGGATTCCCCAGATCGGAGCTGGGGGACTACCCTACACCGATAAACTCATCTTT. Translated: CALGIPQIGAGGLPYTDKLIF.

As concerns this clone: Germline is not matched at one junction end, which may reflect a read error. The V gene is TRDV1, the J gene TRDJ1; 10 bases agree with TRDD3. The CDR3 has 18 amino acids. Germline lookup yields CDR1 TSWWSYY and CDR2 QGS. As DNA, the CDR3 is TGTGCTCTTGGCGAACTTCTCCTACATGGGGGATACACCGATAACCTCATCTTT. Translation: CALGELLLHGGYTDNLIF.

In this sample, this clone turned up a few times. One junction end disagrees with the germline gene, perhaps due to a read error. The chain couples TRDV1 to TRDJ1; tentative D call: TRDD3 (9 bases). CDR1 is TSWWSYY and CDR2 is QGS in the germline V gene. This CDR3 spans 23 amino acids. As DNA, the CDR3 is TGTGCTCTTGGGGAACTTTCTTCCTACATTGGGGTACTGGGGGACAACCCCTGGGGTAAACTCATCTTC. Encoded protein: CALGELSSYIGVLGDNPWGKLIF.

The chain carries TRDV1 and TRDJ1, with 7 nucleotides matching TRDD3. This CDR3 contains 22 residues. V shed 3 bases and J 0 bases; nucleotides not matched to a gene: 25. In germline, CDR1 is TSWWSYY, CDR2 QGS. The CDR3 loop reads CALGEELFNLGGRQGYTDKLIF. The CDR3 DNA reads as TGTGCTCTTGGGGAGGAGCTTTTTAACCTGGGGGGACGCCAGGGGTACACCGATAAACTCATCTTT.

This clone was seen a handful of times. The chain recombines TRDV1 with TRDJ1, with D perhaps matching TRDD2 (5 bases). Germline V gives CDR1 TSWWSYY, CDR2 QGS. V shed 3 bases and J shed 2 bases, with 13 bases lying between them. The CDR3 has 15 amino acids. CDR3: CALGEYFPQTDKLIF. CDR3 in DNA: TGTGCTCTTGGGGAGTACTTCCCACAGACCGATAAACTCATCTTT.

The rearrangement links TRDV1 to TRDJ1; D unresolved. Germline V lookup: CDR1 TSWWSYY, CDR2 QGS. The CDR3 consists of 23 residues. V was shortened by 5 bases and J by 0 bases, with 37 bases between the two germline ends. For the CDR3, the DNA is TGTGCTCTTGGGTCCCGGAAAGGGCAATTACGGGTACTGAAACCTAACCACACCGATAAACTCATCTTT. Translation gives CALGSRKGQLRVLKPNHTDKLIF.

V gene TRDV1 combines with J gene TRDJ1; 13 bases fit TRDD3. The CDR3 is 19 residues long. From germline, CDR1 is TSWWSYY and CDR2 QGS. After removal of 2 bases from V and 7 bases from J, the junction contained 16 bases not matched to a gene. The CDR3 is CALGEGRPLTGGYETKLIF. CDR3 sequence (DNA): TGTGCTCTTGGGGAAGGACGCCCCCTTACTGGGGGATACGAGACTAAACTCATCTTT.

This clone was seen only a few times. V and J are TRDV1 and TRDJ1; 10 bases match TRDD3. This CDR3 contains 19 residues. With 5 bases clipped from V and 0 bases from J, the junction kept 15 bases outside the gene matches. CDR1 is TSWWSYY and CDR2 is QGS in the germline V gene. In DNA form, the CDR3 reads TGTGCTCTTGGGAAGCCTCCCGTTACTGGGGGATCTTACACCGATAAACTCATCTTT. Translating it yields CALGKPPVTGGSYTDKLIF.

This clone turned up a few times. The chain couples TRDV1 to TRDJ1; 13 bases fit TRDD3. Germline V CDR1 and CDR2: TSWWSYY, QGS. The CDR3 contains 22 residues. V lost 0 bases, J lost 0 bases, and 16 bases stayed unmatched. The CDR3 DNA is TGTGCTCTTGGGGAACTCCTCCCGTACTGGGGGATACGAGGGGGCTACACCGATAAACTCATCTTT. This gives the protein CALGELLPYWGIRGGYTDKLIF.

This clone has only a few counts. The chain employs TRDV1 and TRDJ1; either TRDD2 or TRDD3 may supply D (6 bases each). V lost 3 bases and J lost 0, with 50 bases in between. This CDR3 has 28 amino acids. The germline V gene encodes CDR1 TSWWSYY and CDR2 QGS. CDR3 DNA sequence: TGTGCTCTTGGGGAGCCCCCCCGCCTTCCCACAATGTGTCCTGGGGCCCCTATCCCCCTTCTGTACACCGATAAACTCATCTTT. Residues: CALGEPPRLPTMCPGAPIPLLYTDKLIF.

This clone was seen a few times. The V gene is TRDV1, the J gene TRDJ1; D is perhaps TRDD3 (6 bases). Trimming removed 4 bases at V and 1 base at J, with 19 bases between. Germline CDR1 is TSWWSYY and CDR2 is QGS. The length of the CDR3 is 17 residues. CDR3 in DNA: TGTGCTCTTGGGGCCCTGCTGCGGGATAGGCCCACCGATAAACTCATCTTT. Residues: CALGALLRDRPTDKLIF.

The chain has TRDV1 and TRDJ1, with unresolved D. Germline assignment: CDR1 TSWWSYY and CDR2 QGS. Trimming pared 2 bases from V and 6 bases from J, leaving 19 bases between. The CDR3 sequence is 16 residues long. The CDR3 sequence is CALGEFRGDPEYKLIF. The DNA of the CDR3 is TGTGCTCTTGGGGAATTTAGAGGCGATCCAGAATATAAACTCATCTTT.

This clone was recorded a few times. The chain carries TRDV1 and TRDJ1; D remains ambiguous. The V and J ends lost 0 bases and 2 bases respectively, with 28 bases between them. CDR1 is TSWWSYY and CDR2 is QGS in the germline V gene. The CDR3 loop spans 21 amino acids. CDR3 nucleotides: TGTGCTCTTGGGGAACTCATAACTCTTGGCCGTGTCCCTGGTGGAACCGATAAACTCATCTTT. It specifies CALGELITLGRVPGGTDKLIF.